One sample yielded the 10 T cell receptor beta chains listed below, sequenced in a study of beta chain features in type 1 diabetes. The study reverse transcribed the entire isolated RNA, so it sequenced expressed TCRB transcripts. Sequencing was performed with immunoSEQ multiplex PCR; in TCRdb, only in-frame clones are kept and a portion is missing. This sample has about 110,000 clones, with roughly 40% found just once. Input material: stem cell memory CD4+ T cells from blood. Receptors were obtained from a woman between 18 and 29 years old in good health.

V is TRBV19 and J is TRBJ2-7; 8 nucleotides align to TRBD2. The CDR3 is made up of 15 amino acids. J was trimmed by 3 bases and V by 4 bases; bases with no gene match: 8. Germline V gene data show CDR1 as LNHDA and CDR2 as SQIVND (reference sequence). DNA for the CDR3: TGTGCCAGTAGTAGATACTCGGGGACTAGCTACGAGCAGTACTTC. The encoded protein is CASSRYSGTSYEQYF.

The rearrangement joins TRBV7-2 to TRBJ1-1, with 11 bases identical to TRBD1. Germline lookup yields CDR1 SGHTA and CDR2 FQGNSA. J was trimmed by 3 bases and V by 2 bases; bases with no gene match: 5. CDR3 size: 16 residues. Written as DNA, the CDR3 is TGTGCCAGCAGCTTAAGGACAGGGGGCCTTCACACTGAAGCTTTCTTT. Encoded protein: CASSLRTGGLHTEAFF.

V is TRBV6-5 and J is TRBJ2-2, with 7 bases fitting TRBD1. Germline-derived CDR1 and CDR2 are MNHEY and SVGAGI. V shed 6 bases and J 4 bases; nucleotides not matched to a gene: 5. The length of the CDR3 is 14 residues. CDR3 DNA: TGTGCCAGCAGCCGGGGACAGTCCACCGGGGAGCTGTTTTTT. This codes for CASSRGQSTGELFF.

The rearrangement uses TRBV5-1 and TRBJ2-7, with D possibly TRBD2 on 5 matching bases. The CDR3 covers 13 residues. The germline V gene encodes CDR1 SGHRS and CDR2 YFSETQ. V was cut by 2 bases and J by 6 bases, with 12 bases left in between. CDR3 sequence: CASSLGIGVEQYF. The CDR3 DNA sequence: TGCGCCAGCAGCTTAGGAATCGGGGTCGAGCAGTACTTC.

The V gene is TRBV5-1, the J gene TRBJ2-5, with 7 bases fitting TRBD1. The J call is doubtful: the DNA matches TRBJ2-7 better. The CDR3 consists of 13 residues. Germline V gene sequence: CDR1 SGHRS, CDR2 YFSETQ. The CDR3 region has the DNA TGCGCCAGCAGCGCACAGGGGATAGGCGAGCAGTACTTC. Translating it yields CASSAQGIGEQYF.

This clone appeared a few times. At the DNA level, this CDR3 is encoded by other sequences in the same sample as well. The chain joins TRBV10-3 to TRBJ1-1; 7 bases agree with TRBD1. CDR1 is ENHRY and CDR2 is SYGVKD in the germline V gene. The CDR3 has 13 amino acids. Trimming removed 4 bases from V and 1 base from J; junction bases left unmatched: 0. CDR3 residues: CAISGTGNTEAFF. DNA for the CDR3: TGTGCCATCAGTGGGACAGGGAACACTGAAGCTTTCTTT.

The chain joins TRBV9 to TRBJ1-4; no reliable D call. The CDR3 length is 16 residues. Germline CDR1 SGDLS, CDR2 YYNGEE. Trimming left V 0 bases short and J 6 bases short, with 15 bases between. DNA of the CDR3: TGTGCCAGCAGCGTAGTTCCCGGAGGACGGCATGAAAAACTGTTTTTT. This gives the protein CASSVVPGGRHEKLFF.

The gene calls are TRBV28 and TRBJ2-5, with D possibly TRBD2 on 6 matching bases. Trimming stripped 5 bases from V and 0 bases from J, with 19 bases between. There are 17 residues in the CDR3. CDR1 is MDHEN and CDR2 is SYDVKM in the germline V gene. CDR3 DNA sequence: TGTGCCAGCAGTCCACCCCCCGGGACTGCGAACCAAGAGACCCAGTACTTC. It yields the protein CASSPPPGTANQETQYF.

The rearrangement joins TRBV28 to TRBJ1-5; TRBD1 aligns across 8 bases. CDR1 is MDHEN, CDR2 SYDVKM, per germline. The CDR3 runs 11 residues. J lost 14 bases, V lost 6 bases, and 6 bases had no gene match. The CDR3: CASSFWDRKHF. The CDR3, as DNA: TGTGCCAGCAGCTTCTGGGACAGGAAGCATTTT.

This clone was counted a few times. V and J are TRBV28 and TRBJ1-1; 7 nucleotides line up with TRBD1. Per the germline V gene, CDR1 is MDHEN and CDR2 is SYDVKM. This CDR3 spans 16 amino acids. Unmatched junction bases numbered 13, after V lost 3 bases and J lost 6 bases. The CDR3 DNA is TGTGCCAGCAGTTTCGTAGGCGGCAGGGGGGAGTCTGAAGCTTTCTTT. Protein sequence: CASSFVGGRGESEAFF.